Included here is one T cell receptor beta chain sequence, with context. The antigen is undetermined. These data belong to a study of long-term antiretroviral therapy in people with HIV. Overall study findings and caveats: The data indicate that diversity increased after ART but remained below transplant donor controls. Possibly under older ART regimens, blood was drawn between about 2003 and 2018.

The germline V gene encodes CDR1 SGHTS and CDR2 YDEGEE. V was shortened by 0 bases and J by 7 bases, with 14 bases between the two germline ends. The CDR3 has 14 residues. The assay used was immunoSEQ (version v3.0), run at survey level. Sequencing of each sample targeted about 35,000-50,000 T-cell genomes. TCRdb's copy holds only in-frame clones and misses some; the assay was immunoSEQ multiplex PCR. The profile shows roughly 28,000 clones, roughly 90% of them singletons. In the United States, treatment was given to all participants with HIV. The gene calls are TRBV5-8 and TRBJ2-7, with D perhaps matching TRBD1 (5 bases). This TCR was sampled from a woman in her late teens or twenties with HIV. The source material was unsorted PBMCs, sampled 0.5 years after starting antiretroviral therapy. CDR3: CASSLGVRVGEQYF. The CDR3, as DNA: TGTGCCAGCAGCTTGGGAGTCAGGGTGGGGGAGCAGTACTTC.